The sample holds a few counts of the clone carrying this T cell receptor beta chain. Its antigen is undetermined. Each individual donor underwent a draw of about 9.1 milliliters of peripheral blood. CDR3 length equals 13 residues. Germline assignment: CDR1 DFQATT and CDR2 SNEGSKA (reference sequence). J was trimmed by 8 bases and V by 3 bases; bases with no gene match: 6. The entry originates in a study of blood T cells in healthy people across ages. Points from the study as a whole: Estimates of diversity drawn from one million T cells were considered underestimates.

A J-beta primer mix and a sample-barcoded 5' primer were used in a second PCR of roughly 6 to 11 cycles. Each CDR3 protein gets one entry after TCRdb re-called the 5' RACE reads with MiXCR. This table holds approximately 760,000 distinct CDR3 sequences, 25% found once. Separately, the same data were catalogued under a study of T cells of mothers and their children.

The receptor was isolated from a boy aged 5-17 years in good health. The chain joins TRBV20-1 to TRBJ2-1; TRBD2 aligns across 8 bases. What was sequenced was blood. The CDR3 DNA reads as TGCAGTGCTAGGACGGGAGGGGTTGATGAGCAGTTCTTC. Amino acid sequence: CSARTGGVDEQFF.